The present T cell receptor beta chain was sequenced within a study of blood T cell repertoires in COVID-19. Background on the study: The origin of the acute and convalescent COVID-19 samples was the United States, Italy and Spain. PBMCs, B-cell-depleted T cells, or T cells provided the cDNA or gDNA that made up the material.

Assignments of participants to cohorts depended upon their own reported clinical history. Two negative PCRs, clearance, or symptom resolution were required of recovered Cohort 3 donors. The table came from immunoSEQ multiplex PCR; TCRdb's copy has only in-frame clones and leaves some out. The sample records around 190,000 clones, 65% to 85% being singletons. This CDR3 spans 15 amino acids. CDR1 and CDR2 (germline): KGHSH, LQKENI. V was cut by 3 bases and J by 2 bases, with 14 bases left in between. The J gene is TRBJ2-7, the V gene TRBV18; tentatively, D is TRBD1 (6 bases). The TCR originated in a woman aged 25-40 years who had recovered from COVID-19. Sequencing used PBMCs or T cells enriched from blood (not recorded which). Written as DNA, the CDR3 is TGTGCCAGCTCACCCGGACCACCAGGGGCCTACGAGCAGTACTTC. This gives the protein CASSPGPPGAYEQYF.